This passage covers 31 T cell receptor beta chains from one sample sequenced in a study of shared clonotypes between healthy human individuals. Generated by immunoSEQ multiplex PCR, the TCRdb table keeps only in-frame clones and is missing some. The data hold 1.6 million or so clones, with about 98.5% observed a single time. Sequenced sample: naive CD4+ T cells sorted from blood. The subset: CD45RA+ positively selected. The receptor source for this set is a man aged 25-45 years in good health.

The rearrangement joins TRBV5-4 to TRBJ2-3; D may be TRBD2 (5 bases). This CDR3 contains 18 residues. CDR1 is SGHNT and CDR2 is YYREEE in the germline V gene (reference sequence). V dropped 1 base and J dropped 0 bases, with 18 bases sitting between them. The CDR3 coding sequence is TGTGCCAGCAGCTTGAAGCTCCTAGCTCCTTCTAGCACAGATACGCAGTATTTT. Its protein is CASSLKLLAPSSTDTQYF.

The chain employs TRBV21-1 and TRBJ1-1. TRBV21-1 is a pseudogene locus. The CDR3 is 16 amino acids. The CDR3 sequence is CASILRTGRMNTEAFF. The CDR3 DNA reads TGTGCCAGCATATTACGGACGGGTAGGATGAACACTGAAGCTTTCTTT.

The chain employs TRBV7-2 and TRBJ2-3, with D tentatively TRBD1 (6 bases). CDR3 length equals 14 residues. The V and J ends lost 3 bases and 6 bases respectively, with 13 bases between them. Germline V gene lookup returns CDR1 SGHTA and CDR2 FQGNSA. The CDR3 spells CASSLDWDTDTQYF. The CDR3 DNA follows: TGTGCCAGCAGCTTGGACTGGGACACTGATACGCAGTATTTT.

The chain is built from TRBV9 and TRBJ2-1; the D call may be TRBD1 or TRBD2 (5 bases each). Germline V gene data show CDR1 as SGDLS and CDR2 as YYNGEE. The V and J ends lost 0 bases and 7 bases respectively, with 23 bases between them. The CDR3 is 18 amino acids. The CDR3 loop reads CASSVGPSYGTAGNEQFF. CDR3 sequence (DNA): TGTGCCAGCAGCGTAGGTCCTTCGTACGGGACGGCCGGGAATGAGCAGTTCTTC.

On this clone: This specimen includes other DNA sequences encoding the same CDR3. The rearrangement uses TRBV5-4 and TRBJ2-7; D tentatively reads TRBD1 or TRBD2 (5 bases each). Trimming cost V 4 bases and J 2 bases, with 10 bases left between them. CDR1 and CDR2 (germline): SGHNT, YYREEE (reference sequence). This CDR3 is built from 13 residues. The CDR3 bases are TGTGCCAGCAGCCCGGGACCCACCTACGAGCAGTACTTC. This gives the protein CASSPGPTYEQYF.

The V and J genes are TRBV25-1 and TRBJ2-5; possibly TRBD1 for D (5 bases). CDR1 and CDR2 from the germline V gene are MGHDK and SYGVNS. V shed 4 bases and J shed 2 bases, with 14 bases lying between them. The CDR3 has 15 amino acids. The DNA of the CDR3 is TGTGCCAGCAGTGCCCCCCGACAGACACAAGAGACCCAGTACTTC. Its protein product is CASSAPRQTQETQYF.

The chain recombines TRBV19 with TRBJ2-3; tentatively, D is TRBD1 (6 bases). The CDR3 is 15 amino acids. Between the trimmed V and J ends, which lost 0 bases and 6 bases, there was a span of 13 bases. Per the germline V gene, CDR1 is LNHDA and CDR2 is SQIVND (reference sequence). The CDR3 here is CASSIDRGSPDTQYF. CDR3 DNA: TGTGCCAGTAGTATAGACAGGGGCTCCCCGGATACGCAGTATTTT.

This clone was picked up one time. The chain carries TRBV19 and TRBJ2-2, with 12 bases identical to TRBD2. The CDR3 runs 15 residues. Germline V lookup: CDR1 LNHDA, CDR2 SQIVND (reference sequence). The trim removed 5 bases at V and 8 bases at J, leaving 6 bases unmatched. CDR3 amino acids: CASSAVGLAGGELFF. The CDR3 nucleotides read TGTGCCAGTAGTGCGGTCGGACTAGCGGGAGGGGAGCTGTTTTTT. Filled out from reference TRBV19 and TRBJ2-2, the complete variable domain reads DGGITQSPKYLFRKEGQNVTLSCEQNLNHDAMYWYRQDPGQGLRLIYYSQIVNDFQKGDIAEGYSVSREKKESFPLTVTSAQKNPTAFYLCASSAVGLAGGELFFGEGSRLTVL.

This chain joins TRBV5-4 and TRBJ2-7; TRBD2 matches at 7 bases. Losses at the gene ends were 3 bases for V and 4 bases for J; bases not matched to a gene: 10. The V gene's germline CDR1 is SGHNT and CDR2 YYREEE (reference sequence). The CDR3 contains 15 residues. In DNA form, the CDR3 reads TGTGCCAGCAGCTCCCAGACTAGCCGCTGGTACGAGCAGTACTTC. Its protein product is CASSSQTSRWYEQYF.

A remark on this clone: The sample contains more than one DNA sequence encoding this CDR3. The genes are TRBV7-9 and TRBJ2-1; no clear D gene. Germline-derived CDR1 and CDR2 are SEHNR and FQNEAQ (reference sequence). The CDR3 sequence is 11 residues long. Trimming took off 5 bases at V and 7 bases at J, with 6 bases between the two ends. The CDR3 sequence is CASSPPNEQFF. The CDR3 region has the DNA TGTGCCAGCAGCCCACCTAATGAGCAGTTCTTC.

The DNA for the CDR3 is TGTGCCAGCAGTGCTTATGTCTCGGCGGGAAAGTCCTACAATGAGCAGTTCTTC. This translates into CASSAYVSAGKSYNEQFF. The rearrangement joins TRBV7-2 to TRBJ2-1, with TRBD2 as a possible D gene (6 bases). V was cut by 6 bases and J by 1 base, with 22 bases left in between. The germline CDR1 and CDR2 sequences are SGHTA and FQGNSA. This CDR3 is 18 amino acids long. Based on the CDR3 plus reference TRBV7-2 and TRBJ2-1, the full variable domain is GAGVSQSPSNKVTEKGKDVELRCDPISGHTALYWYRQSLGQGLEFLIYFQGNSAPDKSGLPSDRFSAERTGGSVSTLTIQRTQQEDSAVYLCASSAYVSAGKSYNEQFFGPGTRLTVL.

About this clone: The sample carries other DNA sequences with the same CDR3. This chain joins TRBV18 and TRBJ2-5; D unclear. The CDR3 totals 13 residues. Germline CDR1 reads KGHSH; CDR2 reads LQKENI. V was shortened by 2 bases and J by 4 bases, with 8 bases between the two germline ends. The CDR3 bases are TGTGCCAGCTCACCAAACGTAGGAGAGACCCAGTACTTC. Translating gives CASSPNVGETQYF.

The chain carries TRBV10-3 and TRBJ2-1; TRBD2 agrees at 13 bases. The CDR3 contains 15 residues. Germline values: CDR1 ENHRY, CDR2 SYGVKD. With V trimmed by 4 bases and J by 6 bases, 3 bases remained unmatched. The chain's CDR3 is CAISGLAGGGNEQFF. The CDR3 nucleotides are TGTGCCATCAGTGGACTAGCGGGAGGAGGCAATGAGCAGTTCTTC.

The V and J genes are TRBV7-2 and TRBJ2-5; 7 positions agree with TRBD1. The CDR3 is 13 residues long. V lost 5 bases and J lost 7; bases outside the gene matches: 7. Germline V gives CDR1 SGHTA, CDR2 FQGNSA. The DNA for the CDR3 is TGTGCCAGCAGCCCCAGGACAGGCTCGACCCAGTACTTC. As protein: CASSPRTGSTQYF.

The chain combines TRBV11-3 with TRBJ2-5; possible D gene TRBD2, 5 bases. This CDR3 region has 15 residues. V was clipped by 5 bases and J by 3 bases, with 16 bases between them. CDR1 and CDR2 (germline): SGHNT, YENEEA. DNA for the CDR3: TGTGCCAGCAGCACTCAAGCAGGAGGCGAAGAGACCCAGTACTTC. It yields the protein CASSTQAGGEETQYF.

The chain employs TRBV18 and TRBJ2-6, with 12 bases identical to TRBD1. This CDR3 is 21 amino acids long. Trimming took 4 bases from V and 3 from J; bases not matched to a gene: 16. Germline CDR1 reads KGHSH; CDR2 reads LQKENI. The CDR3 reads CASSRVIVFGTGGNGANVLTF. CDR3 sequence (DNA): TGTGCCAGCTCACGGGTTATCGTTTTCGGGACAGGGGGCAATGGGGCCAACGTCCTGACTTTC.

This clone was seen once. V usage is TRBV5-1 and J usage is TRBJ2-1, with D unresolved. The CDR3 sequence is 14 residues long. Trimming took 4 bases from V and 5 from J, leaving 13 bases between them. Germline loops: CDR1 SGHRS, CDR2 YFSETQ. The CDR3 DNA reads TGCGCCAGCAGCGACCCGCGAGGAGACAATGAGCAGTTCTTC. Its translation is CASSDPRGDNEQFF.

In regard to this clone: The sample holds other DNA sequences that translate to the same CDR3. This chain links TRBV11-3 with TRBJ2-1; D call uncertain. V was shortened by 5 bases and J by 5 bases, with 10 bases between the two germline ends. The CDR3 is made up of 13 amino acids. Germline CDR1 reads SGHNT; CDR2 reads YENEEA. CDR3 protein: CASSLGPNNEQFF. The DNA of the CDR3 is TGTGCCAGCAGCCTCGGGCCCAACAATGAGCAGTTCTTC.

Regarding this clone: Different DNA sequences within this sample yield the same CDR3. The chain uses TRBV29-1 and TRBJ2-1; 10 nucleotides align to TRBD2. Germline CDR1 is SQVTM and CDR2 is ANQGSEA. The CDR3 contains 15 residues. V was clipped by 5 bases and J by 0 bases; unmatched bases: 4. The CDR3 DNA is TGCAGCGTTCGCACTAGCGGGAACTCCTACAATGAGCAGTTCTTC. Translated, it gives CSVRTSGNSYNEQFF.

This chain uses TRBV4-3 with TRBJ2-2; 9 bases line up with TRBD1. Trimming cost V 6 bases and J 4 bases; bases outside gene matches: 6. There are 15 residues in the CDR3. Germline CDR1 and CDR2: LGHNA and YSLEER. CDR3 coding DNA: TGCGCCAGCAGGTCACACAGGGGGCCCACCGGGGAGCTGTTTTTT. It translates to CASRSHRGPTGELFF.

This sequence joins TRBV5-1 and TRBJ2-3; maybe TRBD2 (5 bases). Trimming pared 4 bases from V and 1 base from J, leaving 13 bases between. Germline loops: CDR1 SGHRS, CDR2 YFSETQ. The length of the CDR3 is 15 residues. CDR3 protein: CASSRNPGGTDTQYF. Here the CDR3 DNA reads TGCGCCAGCAGCCGGAACCCCGGGGGCACAGATACGCAGTATTTT.

The chain carries TRBV12-5 and TRBJ1-5; D ambiguous. The CDR3 is 15 residues long. Trimming took off 5 bases at V and 0 bases at J, with 11 bases between the two ends. Germline V gives CDR1 LGHNT, CDR2 FRNRAP. CDR3 nucleotides: TGTGCTAGTGGTCCTAGACCAAATAGCAATCAGCCCCAGCATTTT. This codes for CASGPRPNSNQPQHF.

The chain couples TRBV5-1 to TRBJ2-1; D is unresolved. The CDR3 covers 15 residues. The germline V gene has CDR1 SGHRS and CDR2 YFSETQ. Trimming took off 6 bases at V and 0 bases at J, with 13 bases between the two ends. Here the CDR3 reads CASTGGENSYNEQFF. Written as DNA, the CDR3 is TGCGCCAGCACTGGTGGCGAAAACTCCTACAATGAGCAGTTCTTC. The full variable domain, in which reference TRBV5-1 and TRBJ2-1 provide the parts outside the CDR3, is KAGVTQTPRYLIKTRGQQVTLSCSPISGHRSVSWYQQTPGQGLQFLFEYFSETQRNKGNFPGRFSGRQFSNSRSEMNVSTLELGDSALYLCASTGGENSYNEQFFGPGTRLTVL.

The chain has TRBV6-1 and TRBJ2-7; 8 bases are shared with TRBD2. V was clipped by 5 bases and J by 7 bases; unmatched bases: 1. Germline lookup yields CDR1 MNHNS and CDR2 SASEGT. The CDR3 runs 11 residues. The CDR3 here is CASSRLAEQYF. CDR3 bases: TGTGCCAGCAGTCGACTAGCGGAGCAGTACTTC.

Details on this clone: Other DNA sequences within the sample encode an identical CDR3. CDR3: CASSLLAGVYEQYF. CDR3 bases: TGTGCCAGCAGCTTACTAGCGGGAGTCTACGAGCAGTACTTC. This chain uses TRBV7-2 with TRBJ2-7, with 10 bases matching TRBD2. The length of the CDR3 is 14 residues. J was trimmed by 3 bases and V by 2 bases; bases with no gene match: 1. The V gene's germline CDR1 is SGHTA and CDR2 FQGNSA. Complete variable domain (other parts from reference TRBV7-2 and TRBJ2-7): GAGVSQSPSNKVTEKGKDVELRCDPISGHTALYWYRQSLGQGLEFLIYFQGNSAPDKSGLPSDRFSAERTGGSVSTLTIQRTQQEDSAVYLCASSLLAGVYEQYFGPGTRLTVT.

The chain has TRBV10-3 and TRBJ2-7, with D perhaps TRBD1 (5 bases). With 4 bases removed from V and 5 bases from J, the gap between germline ends came to 9 bases. Germline V gene data show CDR1 as ENHRY and CDR2 as SYGVKD. This CDR3 has 12 amino acids. CDR3 residues: CAISASGNEQYF. The CDR3 DNA reads as TGTGCCATCAGTGCCTCAGGGAACGAGCAGTACTTC.

In its sample, this clone was seen once. Other DNA sequences in this specimen translate into the identical CDR3. The rearrangement joins TRBV5-1 to TRBJ1-1, with D perhaps TRBD1 (5 bases). Trimming cost V 2 bases and J 4 bases, with 9 bases left between them. CDR1 and CDR2 (germline): SGHRS, YFSETQ. The length of the CDR3 is 13 residues. CDR3 coding DNA: TGCGCCAGCAGCTTTACAGGTTCCACTGAAGCTTTCTTT. This gives the protein CASSFTGSTEAFF.

To note about this clone: Other DNA sequences in this sample translate to the same CDR3. The chain joins TRBV5-1 to TRBJ2-3; D ambiguous. The CDR3 covers 13 residues. Germline-derived CDR1 and CDR2 are SGHRS and YFSETQ. V lost 0 bases, J lost 3 bases, and 5 bases lay in between. The CDR3 nucleotides read TGCGCCAGCAGCTTGGACCGAACAGATACGCAGTATTTT. Protein product: CASSLDRTDTQYF. The variable domain in full, with the rest retrieved from reference TRBV5-1 and TRBJ2-3, is KAGVTQTPRYLIKTRGQQVTLSCSPISGHRSVSWYQQTPGQGLQFLFEYFSETQRNKGNFPGRFSGRQFSNSRSEMNVSTLELGDSALYLCASSLDRTDTQYFGPGTRLTVL.

This chain links TRBV25-1 with TRBJ1-4; 7 bases are a match to TRBD1. Trimming removed 8 bases from V and 4 bases from J; junction bases left unmatched: 4. CDR1 MGHDK and CDR2 SYGVNS come from the germline V gene. The CDR3 runs to 13 residues. In DNA, the CDR3 is TGTGCCAGCCGACAGGGAGGTAATGAAAAACTGTTTTTT. This gives the protein CASRQGGNEKLFF.

This clone was detected once. This chain uses TRBV4-1 with TRBJ2-3; TRBD2 matches 7 bases. The V segment lost 1 base and the J segment 3 bases; nucleotides outside the gene matches: 10. This CDR3 has 17 amino acids. Germline V gives CDR1 MGHRA, CDR2 YSYEKL. As DNA, the CDR3 is TGCGCCAGCAGCCAAGGATGGTGGGAGGGGCGAACAGATACGCAGTATTTT. This sequence encodes CASSQGWWEGRTDTQYF.

The CDR3: CASRWSGTGGSGANVLTF. Here the CDR3 DNA reads TGTGCCAGTAGGTGGTCCGGGACAGGGGGCTCTGGGGCCAACGTCCTGACTTTC. J is TRBJ2-6 and V is TRBV19, with 11 nucleotides matching TRBD1. This CDR3 is 18 amino acids long. V shed 6 bases, J shed 0 bases, and the junction held 7 bases outside the gene matches. The V gene's germline CDR1 is LNHDA and CDR2 SQIVND (reference sequence). Filled out from reference TRBV19 and TRBJ2-6, the complete variable domain reads DGGITQSPKYLFRKEGQNVTLSCEQNLNHDAMYWYRQDPGQGLRLIYYSQIVNDFQKGDIAEGYSVSREKKESFPLTVTSAQKNPTAFYLCASRWSGTGGSGANVLTFGAGSRLTVL.